The 3 T cell receptor beta chains reported below all come from one sample, sequenced in a study of blood T cell repertoires in COVID-19. Some clones are missing from TCRdb's copy, which holds only in-frame ones; the method was immunoSEQ multiplex PCR. The sample has fewer than 300,000 clones, more than 80% seen once. Source material: peripheral blood. The source is a woman aged 45-65 years with COVID-19, enrolled during active disease.

The chain couples TRBV5-1 to TRBJ2-1, with D tentatively TRBD1 (6 bases). Trimming left V 4 bases short and J 3 bases short, with 14 bases between. The CDR3 contains 15 residues. Germline V lookup: CDR1 SGHRS, CDR2 YFSETQ. CDR3 in DNA: TGCGCCAGCAGCGCGACAGGTGTGGGCTACAATGAGCAGTTCTTC. This sequence encodes CASSATGVGYNEQFF.

This chain links TRBV29-1 with TRBJ2-1; possible D gene TRBD2, 5 bases. The V gene lost 4 bases and the J gene lost 0 bases, with 10 bases spanning the gap. The CDR3 is 14 amino acids. Germline CDR1 reads SQVTM; CDR2 reads ANQGSEA. CDR3: CSVVRGYSYNEQFF. CDR3 DNA sequence: TGCAGCGTTGTCCGGGGATACTCCTACAATGAGCAGTTCTTC.

V usage is TRBV11-1 and J usage is TRBJ2-7, with a tentative D call TRBD1 (6 bases). This CDR3 is 17 amino acids long. In germline, CDR1 is SGHAT, CDR2 FQDESV (reference sequence). The germline V and J ends were trimmed by 0 bases and 2 bases, with 17 bases remaining between them. CDR3: CASSLAIDGDTAYEQYF. CDR3 sequence (DNA): TGTGCCAGCAGCTTAGCCATAGATGGGGACACAGCCTACGAGCAGTACTTC.